These 7 T cell receptor beta chains came from one sample sequenced in a study of monozygotic twins with inflammatory bowel disease. TCRdb re-analyzed the 5' RACE reads; it lists each CDR3 protein once, without DNA. The sample data list about 330,000 distinct CDR3 sequences. Material: blood. These TCRs come from a human donor with ulcerative colitis or Crohn's disease, or a healthy co-twin of an affected twin (not recorded which).

The rearrangement joins TRBV7-9 to TRBJ1-1. CDR3 length equals 14 residues. The germline CDR1 and CDR2 sequences are SEHNR and FQNEAQ (reference sequence). CDR3 amino acids: CASSSLSGRAEAFF.

The chain uses TRBV7-2 and TRBJ1-6. This CDR3 has 15 residues. Germline CDR1 is SGHTA and CDR2 is FQGNSA. CDR3 sequence reads: CASSSTASYNSPLHF.

The chain is built from TRBV6-1 and TRBJ2-3; the TRBD1 assignment by TCRdb is unverifiable without DNA. Germline CDR1 reads MNHNS; CDR2 reads SASEGT. The CDR3 consists of 18 residues. This CDR3 reads CASSEARLGGVPRNTQYF.

This chain connects TRBV4-1 to TRBJ2-2. Germline loops: CDR1 MGHRA, CDR2 YSYEKL. This CDR3 comprises 14 residues. The CDR3 is CASSQDSWAGELFF.

The genes are TRBV4-1 and TRBJ2-7; TCRdb picks TRBD2, but there is no DNA to check that call. CDR3 length: 12 amino acids. Germline lookup yields CDR1 MGHRA and CDR2 YSYEKL. The chain's CDR3 is CASSRGEGEQYF.

The CDR3 sequence is CSVGGEKIDTGELFF. This sequence joins TRBV29-1 and TRBJ2-2. CDR1 and CDR2 from the germline V gene are SQVTM and ANQGSEA. This CDR3 comprises 15 residues.

This chain connects TRBV28 to TRBJ2-7; the D gene TCRdb calls, TRBD2, cannot be checked with no DNA. Germline-derived CDR1 and CDR2 are MDHEN and SYDVKM. There are 15 residues in the CDR3. The CDR3 loop reads CASSLGSGSLDEQYF.